The next 17 T cell receptor beta chains were all read from a single sample in a study of cytomegalovirus exposure and HLA in healthy donors. Vbeta (60) and Jbeta (13) primers were used in the PCR. Clones were read by immunoSEQ multiplex PCR, and TCRdb kept only the in-frame ones, dropping some. The sample lists 75,000 to 90,000 clones, around 78% occurring once. The sample comprised PBMCs. These receptors were collected from a male donor in good health and CMV-seropositive.

The gene calls are TRBV13 and TRBJ2-7; D gene uncertain. Germline V gene sequence: CDR1 PRHDT, CDR2 FYEKMQ (reference sequence). Trimming cost V 5 bases and J 9 bases, with 14 bases left between them. This CDR3 contains 12 residues. This chain's CDR3 is CASSITQVVQYF. CDR3 DNA sequence: TGTGCCAGCAGCATCACTCAAGTTGTGCAGTACTTC.

The rearrangement joins TRBV13 to TRBJ1-2, with D perhaps matching TRBD1 (6 bases). Trimming took off 5 bases at V and 8 bases at J, with 21 bases between the two ends. CDR3 length equals 15 residues. The germline CDR1 and CDR2 sequences are PRHDT and FYEKMQ (reference sequence). CDR3 DNA: TGTGCCAGCAGCCCAAGACACCAGGGGTCCAGAGGCTACACCTTC. Protein sequence: CASSPRHQGSRGYTF.

This chain uses TRBV9 with TRBJ1-3; no definite D call. Germline values: CDR1 SGDLS, CDR2 YYNGEE. The CDR3 has 14 amino acids. Trimming stripped 0 bases from V and 4 bases from J, with 8 bases between. CDR3 in amino acids: CASSVVGGGNTIYF. CDR3 nucleotides: TGTGCCAGCAGCGTAGTGGGCGGGGGAAACACCATATATTTT. The variable domain in full, completed from reference TRBV9 and TRBJ1-3, reads DSGVTQTPKHLITATGQRVTLRCSPRSGDLSVYWYQQSLDQGLQFLIQYYNGEERAKGNILERFSAQQFPDLHSELNLSSLELGDSALYFCASSVVGGGNTIYFGEGSWLTVV.

This chain links TRBV5-5 with TRBJ1-2, with 11 bases aligning to TRBD1. Unmatched junction bases numbered 9, after V lost 7 bases and J lost 7 bases. The CDR3 runs 14 residues. Germline values: CDR1 SGHKS, CDR2 YYEKEE (reference sequence). CDR3 nucleotides: TGTGCCAGCGCTGCCGGGACAGGGGGATTTGGCTACACCTTC. This gives the protein CASAAGTGGFGYTF. The full variable domain, in which reference TRBV5-5 and TRBJ1-2 provide the parts outside the CDR3, is DAGVTQSPTHLIKTRGQQVTLRCSPISGHKSVSWYQQVLGQGPQFIFQYYEKEERGRGNFPDRFSARQFPNYSSELNVNALLLGDSALYLCASAAGTGGFGYTFGSGTRLTVV.

The chain recombines TRBV11-3 with TRBJ2-1, with D possibly matching TRBD2 (6 bases). V lost 0 bases to trimming and J lost 5 bases, with 14 bases between them. The CDR3 runs to 16 residues. Per germline, CDR1 SGHNT and CDR2 YENEEA. DNA for the CDR3: TGTGCCAGCAGCTTAGATCTAGAGACTAGAGACAATGAGCAGTTCTTC. Encoded protein: CASSLDLETRDNEQFF.

This clone was seen only once. The chain joins TRBV4-2 to TRBJ1-1, with D perhaps TRBD1 (6 bases). The V gene lost 0 bases and the J gene lost 7 bases, with 15 bases spanning the gap. The length of the CDR3 is 15 residues. CDR1 LGHNA and CDR2 YNFKEQ come from the germline V gene. The CDR3 DNA reads TGTGCCAGCAGCCAAGAATTTGGGACAATTAATGAAGCTTTCTTT. Protein product: CASSQEFGTINEAFF.

The chain links TRBV7-2 to TRBJ2-2, with D perhaps matching TRBD2 (6 bases). The germline CDR1 and CDR2 sequences are SGHTA and FQGNSA. This CDR3 has 15 residues. The V gene lost 1 base and the J gene lost 0 bases, with 6 bases spanning the gap. The CDR3 DNA is TGTGCCAGCAGCTTAGGGGGGGCGAACACCGGGGAGCTGTTTTTT. As protein: CASSLGGANTGELFF. The full variable domain, completed using reference TRBV7-2 and TRBJ2-2, is GAGVSQSPSNKVTEKGKDVELRCDPISGHTALYWYRQSLGQGLEFLIYFQGNSAPDKSGLPSDRFSAERTGGSVSTLTIQRTQQEDSAVYLCASSLGGANTGELFFGEGSRLTVL.

This clone came up a few times. The V and J genes are TRBV18 and TRBJ2-5; unclear D gene. The V and J ends lost 2 bases and 5 bases respectively, with 15 bases between them. Germline V gives CDR1 KGHSH, CDR2 LQKENI. The length of the CDR3 is 15 residues. As DNA, the CDR3 is TGTGCCAGCTCACCAAACCAAGAGATGGGCGAGACCCAGTACTTC. Amino acids: CASSPNQEMGETQYF. The full variable domain, its missing parts supplied by reference TRBV18 and TRBJ2-5, is NAGVMQNPRHLVRRRGQEARLRCSPMKGHSHVYWYRQLPEEGLKFMVYLQKENIIDESGMPKERFSAEFPKEGPSILRIQQVVRGDSAAYFCASSPNQEMGETQYFGPGTRLLVL.

The chain is built from TRBV5-1 and TRBJ2-3; D remains ambiguous. Trimming left V 4 bases short and J 0 bases short, with 3 bases between. CDR1 is SGHRS and CDR2 is YFSETQ in the germline V gene. CDR3 length equals 12 residues. The DNA for the CDR3 is TGCGCCAGCAGCACTAGCACAGATACGCAGTATTTT. Its protein is CASSTSTDTQYF.

The genes are TRBV5-1 and TRBJ2-5; 8 bases match TRBD1. The closer fit of TRBJ2-7 to the DNA end suggests the J call may be wrong. The CDR3 contains 14 residues. Germline V gene sequence: CDR1 SGHRS, CDR2 YFSETQ. The DNA of the CDR3 is TGCGCCAGCGGCCGAACAGGGGGAAGCTACGAGCAGTACTTC. This gives the protein CASGRTGGSYEQYF.

The chain has TRBV5-1 and TRBJ2-5, with 9 nucleotides matching TRBD2. There are 17 residues in the CDR3. The V gene's germline CDR1 is SGHRS and CDR2 YFSETQ. Trimming took 0 bases from V and 5 from J; bases not matched to a gene: 11. The CDR3 DNA sequence: TGCGCCAGCAGCTTGGCCGGGATAGCGGGAGTTCGGGAGACCCAGTACTTC. It codes for CASSLAGIAGVRETQYF. Full variable domain (rest looked up from reference TRBV5-1 and TRBJ2-5): KAGVTQTPRYLIKTRGQQVTLSCSPISGHRSVSWYQQTPGQGLQFLFEYFSETQRNKGNFPGRFSGRQFSNSRSEMNVSTLELGDSALYLCASSLAGIAGVRETQYFGPGTRLLVL.

V usage is TRBV6-4 and J usage is TRBJ2-2, with D perhaps matching TRBD1 (6 bases). Germline CDR1 is MRHNA and CDR2 is SNTAGT. This CDR3 comprises 15 residues. Between the trimmed V and J ends, which lost 6 bases and 0 bases, there was a span of 11 bases. Written as DNA, the CDR3 is TGTGCCAGCAGCCGGACAGATACGAACACCGGGGAGCTGTTTTTT. Translating gives CASSRTDTNTGELFF.

The rearrangement uses TRBV28 and TRBJ2-1; D might be TRBD2 (6 bases). Germline V gene data show CDR1 as MDHEN and CDR2 as SYDVKM. This CDR3 spans 15 amino acids. V lost 3 bases, J lost 8 bases, and 17 bases lay in between. The CDR3 loop reads CASSFRLTSIDEQFF. DNA of the CDR3: TGTGCCAGCAGTTTCCGATTGACTAGTATCGATGAGCAGTTCTTC.

This clone was counted between two and nine times. The rearrangement joins TRBV28 to TRBJ1-2; no definite D call. This CDR3 region has 14 residues. Germline CDR1 is MDHEN and CDR2 is SYDVKM. V lost 5 bases and J lost 0, with 10 bases in between. The CDR3 region is CASSPGLTNYGYTF. The CDR3 DNA reads as TGTGCCAGCAGTCCCGGACTTACTAACTATGGCTACACCTTC.

V usage is TRBV4-2 and J usage is TRBJ1-6, with a possible D match to TRBD1 (5 bases). CDR1 LGHNA and CDR2 YNFKEQ come from the germline V gene. The V gene lost 0 bases and the J gene lost 0 bases, with 12 bases spanning the gap. This CDR3 contains 18 residues. In nucleotides, the CDR3 is TGTGCCAGCAGCCAAGACGGGGACTTCAGCTCCTATAATTCACCCCTCCACTTT. Protein sequence: CASSQDGDFSSYNSPLHF.

The CDR3 reads CASSVTWTSRHYEQYF. For the CDR3, the DNA is TGTGCCAGCAGCGTGACCTGGACTAGCAGACACTACGAGCAGTACTTC. This chain links TRBV5-4 with TRBJ2-7, with 8 bases identical to TRBD2. From germline, CDR1 is SGHNT and CDR2 YYREEE (reference sequence). The CDR3 is 16 amino acids. The V gene end was trimmed by 4 bases and the J gene end by 3 bases; junction bases not matched to a gene: 12.

In its sample, this clone was seen a few times. V is TRBV4-1 and J is TRBJ1-2; perhaps TRBD1 as D (5 bases). V was trimmed by 6 bases and J by 4 bases, leaving 21 bases between them. This CDR3 is built from 16 residues. The germline V gene has CDR1 MGHRA and CDR2 YSYEKL. This chain's CDR3 is CASRPLAGPLVYGYTF. The CDR3 region has the DNA TGCGCCAGCAGACCACTTGCAGGGCCACTGGTCTATGGCTACACCTTC.